Listed below are T cell receptor beta chains from one sample, sequenced in a study of blood T cells in healthy people across ages. From the 5' RACE reads, TCRdb called clonotypes with MiXCR, one entry per CDR3 protein. The table lists around 1,700,000 distinct CDR3 sequences, about 30% of them singletons. The sample consisted of blood. The receptors shown here come from a woman aged 25 to 39 in good health. CDR3s include the opening cysteine and the closing phenylalanine or tryptophan. The D gene is left open where the match is weak. The listing skips clone size in some rows; elsewhere it reads once, few, many or a size class.

>TRBD1|TRBJ2-5|.|TRBV29-1
TGCAGCGTTGAAGGGACAGGGGGCAGGCAGACCCAGTACTTC
CSVEGTGGRQTQYF
>TRBD1|TRBJ2-5|.|TRBV12-3/TRBV12-4
TGTGCCAGCAGCGAGGGACAGGACCAGGGGGAGACCCAGTACTTC
CASSEGQDQGETQYF
>.|TRBJ1-2|many|TRBV28
TGTGCCAGCAGTCGGACAGCAAGGGGCTACACCTTC
CASSRTARGYTF
>TRBD2|TRBJ2-1|many|TRBV20-1
TGCAGTGCTCTACTAGCGGGGGGGGACAATGAGCAGTTCTTC
CSALLAGGDNEQFF
>.|TRBJ1-4|.|TRBV9
TGTGCCAGCAGCGTAGGATTAAGGAATGAAAAACTGTTTTTT
CASSVGLRNEKLFF
>.|TRBJ2-7|.|TRBV4-1
TGTGCCAGCAGCCAAGATAGTGCCCGGGGGGCGGCCTACGAGCAGTACTTC
CASSQDSARGAAYEQYF
>.|TRBJ2-1|few|TRBV6-5
TGTGCCAGCAGTTACTCAGGCGGGGTCGGGATCTTC
CASSYSGGVGIF
>TRBD1|TRBJ1-2|many|TRBV4-2
TGTGCCAGCAGCCCCATGACAGGGGGCGCTTACGGCTACACCTTC
CASSPMTGGAYGYTF
>.|TRBJ2-3|many|TRBV7-6
TGTGCCAGCAGCCCCCGCCCCGGGCTACCCGAGGCGGATACGCAGTATTTT
CASSPRPGLPEADTQYF
>TRBD1|TRBJ1-2|few|TRBV6-2/TRBV6-3
TGTGCCAGCAGTTACTACGGGACAGACCTTGGCTACACCTTC
CASSYYGTDLGYTF
>.|TRBJ2-3|.|TRBV12-3/TRBV12-4
TGTGCCAGCAGTTTATTTGGGTTCACAGATACGCAGTATTTT
CASSLFGFTDTQYF